This T cell receptor beta chain was sequenced during a study of shared clonotypes between healthy human individuals. Study-level points and caveats: The four-donor shared clonotypes exceeded non-shared clonotypes in generation probability, with non-shared ones scoring lower.

This CDR3 comprises 15 residues. The germline CDR1 and CDR2 sequences are MNHEY and SMNVEV (reference sequence). V shed 5 bases and J shed 0 bases, with 13 bases lying between them. As concerns this clone: The antigen remains unidentified.

Here immunoSEQ multiplex PCR was the method, and the copy in TCRdb shows in-frame clones only, minus some. The sample includes about 2.4 million clones, over 85% of them seen just once. This rearrangement joins TRBV27 to TRBJ1-2; D not resolved. Sequencing was done on a sample of naive CD4+ T cells from PBMCs. This sample's subset: CD45RA+ positively selected. The TCR sequence derives from a man aged 18 to 29 in good health. Some clones in this sample may be carry-over from other donors' samples. The CDR3 DNA reads TGTGCCAGCAGTCCGTATGATGGGGCTAACTATGGCTACACCTTC. Translating gives CASSPYDGANYGYTF.